This entry describes one T cell receptor (beta chain). As yet, its antigen is unknown. Patients were all untreated before their thyroid surgery. Trimming shortened V by 2 bases and J by 9 bases, and 11 bases separated the two germline ends. Germline V CDR1 and CDR2: GTSNPN, SVGIG (reference sequence). The CDR3 has 11 amino acids. In the original processing: A distant-metastasis classifier for papillary thyroid cancer was built using CDR3 differences across clinicopathological groups. TCRdb re-called the PCR reads via MiXCR. The V and J calls and clone size come from TCRdb's table, not from the authors' own analysis. The sample includes around 15,000 clones, 20% to 25% seen only once; the top ten take 10% to 15%. The sample is drawn from a study of metastatic and nonmetastatic thyroid tumors. Study overall: Repertoires from malignant and benign thyroid patients were compared across blood and tumor or nodule tissue.

Study conclusions and caveats: According to reports, the diversity of TCR beta was significantly higher in malignant thyroid tumors than in benign nodules, and this held in both blood and tumor samples.

This TCR came from a male donor with papillary thyroid cancer or a benign thyroid nodule (not recorded which). Some clones in this sample may be carry-over from other donors' samples. What was sequenced was tumor tissue. The chain recombines TRBV30 with TRBJ2-7; a possible D gene is TRBD2 (5 bases). CDR3 coding DNA: TGTGCCTGGAGTAGTTCGGCGGGGCAGTACTTC. This translates into CAWSSSAGQYF. The full variable domain, completed using reference TRBV30 and TRBJ2-7, is SQTIHQWPATLVQPVGSPLSLECTVEGTSNPNLYWYRQAAGRGLQLLFYSVGIGQISSEVPQNLSASRPQDRQFILSSKKLLLSDSGFYLCAWSSSAGQYFGPGTRLTVT.